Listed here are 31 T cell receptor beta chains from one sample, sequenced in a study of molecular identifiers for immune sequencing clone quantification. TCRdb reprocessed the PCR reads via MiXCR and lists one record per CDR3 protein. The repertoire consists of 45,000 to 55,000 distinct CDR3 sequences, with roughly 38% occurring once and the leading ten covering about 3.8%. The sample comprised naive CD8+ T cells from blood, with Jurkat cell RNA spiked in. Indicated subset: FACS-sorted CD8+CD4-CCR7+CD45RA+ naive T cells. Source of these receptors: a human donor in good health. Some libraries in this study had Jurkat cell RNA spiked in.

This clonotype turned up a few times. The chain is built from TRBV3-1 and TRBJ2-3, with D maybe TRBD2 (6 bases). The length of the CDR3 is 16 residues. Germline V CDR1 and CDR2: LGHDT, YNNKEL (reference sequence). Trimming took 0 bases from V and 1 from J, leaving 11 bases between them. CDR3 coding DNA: TGTGCCAGCAGCCAAGAGGTCACGGGGGGCACAGATACGCAGTATTTT. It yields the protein CASSQEVTGGTDTQYF.

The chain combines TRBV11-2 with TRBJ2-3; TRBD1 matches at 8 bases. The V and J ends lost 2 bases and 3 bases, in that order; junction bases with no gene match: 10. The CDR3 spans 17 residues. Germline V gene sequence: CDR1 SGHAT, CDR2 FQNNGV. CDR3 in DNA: TGTGCCAGCAGCTTAATCATGGCAGGGGGCTTAACAGATACGCAGTATTTT. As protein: CASSLIMAGGLTDTQYF.

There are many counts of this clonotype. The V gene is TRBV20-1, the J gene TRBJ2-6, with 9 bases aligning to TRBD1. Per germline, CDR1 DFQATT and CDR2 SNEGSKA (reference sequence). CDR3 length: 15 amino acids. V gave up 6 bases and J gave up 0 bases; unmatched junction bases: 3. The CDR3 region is CSAKTGGSGANVLTF. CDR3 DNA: TGCAGTGCCAAGACAGGGGGCTCTGGGGCCAACGTCCTGACTTTC.

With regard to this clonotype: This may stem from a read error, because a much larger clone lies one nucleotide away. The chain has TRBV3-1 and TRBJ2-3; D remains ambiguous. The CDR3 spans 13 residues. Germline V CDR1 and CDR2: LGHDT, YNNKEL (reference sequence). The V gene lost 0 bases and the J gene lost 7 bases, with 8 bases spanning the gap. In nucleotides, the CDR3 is TGTGCCAGCAGCCAAGAGCGGCGGTATACGCAGTATTTT. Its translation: CASSQERRYTQYF.

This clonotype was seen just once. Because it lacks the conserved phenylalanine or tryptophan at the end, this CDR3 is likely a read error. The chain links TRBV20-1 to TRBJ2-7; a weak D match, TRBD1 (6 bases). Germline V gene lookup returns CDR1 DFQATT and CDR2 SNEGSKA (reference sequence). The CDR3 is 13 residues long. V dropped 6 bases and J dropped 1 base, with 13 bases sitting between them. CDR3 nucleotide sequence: TGCAGTGCACCAGACAGGAGGTCCTACGAGCAGTACTCC. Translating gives CSAPDRRSYEQYS.

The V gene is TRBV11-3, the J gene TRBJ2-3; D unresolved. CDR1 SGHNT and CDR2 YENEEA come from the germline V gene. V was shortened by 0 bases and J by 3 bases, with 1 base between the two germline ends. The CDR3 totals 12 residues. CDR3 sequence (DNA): TGTGCCAGCAGCTTAGAAACAGATACGCAGTATTTT. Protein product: CASSLETDTQYF.

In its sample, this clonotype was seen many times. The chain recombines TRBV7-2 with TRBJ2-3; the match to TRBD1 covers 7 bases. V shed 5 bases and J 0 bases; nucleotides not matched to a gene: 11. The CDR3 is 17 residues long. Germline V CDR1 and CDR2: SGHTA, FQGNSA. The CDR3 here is CASSLQHWDSSTDTQYF. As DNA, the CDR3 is TGTGCCAGCAGCCTCCAACATTGGGACAGTAGCACAGATACGCAGTATTTT.

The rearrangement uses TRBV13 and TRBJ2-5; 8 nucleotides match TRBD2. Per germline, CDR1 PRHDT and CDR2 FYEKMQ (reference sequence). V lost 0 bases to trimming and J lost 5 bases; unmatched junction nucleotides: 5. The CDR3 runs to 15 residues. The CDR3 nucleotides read TGTGCCAGCAGCTTAGGCGTCCTAGCGGGCGAGACCCAGTACTTC. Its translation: CASSLGVLAGETQYF. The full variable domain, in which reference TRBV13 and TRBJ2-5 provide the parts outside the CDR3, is AAGVIQSPRHLIKEKRETATLKCYPIPRHDTVYWYQQGPGQDPQFLISFYEKMQSDKGSIPDRFSAQQFSDYHSELNMSSLELGDSALYFCASSLGVLAGETQYFGPGTRLLVL.

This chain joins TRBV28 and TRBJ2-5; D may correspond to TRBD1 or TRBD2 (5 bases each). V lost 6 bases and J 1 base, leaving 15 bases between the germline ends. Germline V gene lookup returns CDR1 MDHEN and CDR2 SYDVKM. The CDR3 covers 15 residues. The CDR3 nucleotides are TGTGCCAGCAGCATCCGGGACCGTCTCCAAGAGACCCAGTACTTC. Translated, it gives CASSIRDRLQETQYF.

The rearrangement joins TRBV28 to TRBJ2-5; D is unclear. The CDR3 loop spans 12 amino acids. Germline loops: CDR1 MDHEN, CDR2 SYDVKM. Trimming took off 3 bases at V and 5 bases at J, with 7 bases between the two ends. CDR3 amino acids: CASSFGSETQYF. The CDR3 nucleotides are TGTGCCAGCAGTTTCGGCTCTGAGACCCAGTACTTC.

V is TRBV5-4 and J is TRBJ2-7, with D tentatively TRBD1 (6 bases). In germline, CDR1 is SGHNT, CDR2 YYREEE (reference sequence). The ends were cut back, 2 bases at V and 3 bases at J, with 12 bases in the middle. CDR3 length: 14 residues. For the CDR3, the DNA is TGTGCCAGCAGCTTTGAGGGACATTTCTACGAGCAGTACTTC. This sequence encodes CASSFEGHFYEQYF.

The CDR3, as DNA: TGTGCCAGTAGTATCCGGGGGCAGCCCTACGAGCAGTACTTC. Translated, it gives CASSIRGQPYEQYF. The genes are TRBV19 and TRBJ2-7; D may be TRBD1 or TRBD2 (6 bases each). Germline V gene data show CDR1 as LNHDA and CDR2 as SQIVND (reference sequence). V lost 3 bases and J 2 bases, leaving 11 bases between the germline ends. The CDR3 length is 14 residues.

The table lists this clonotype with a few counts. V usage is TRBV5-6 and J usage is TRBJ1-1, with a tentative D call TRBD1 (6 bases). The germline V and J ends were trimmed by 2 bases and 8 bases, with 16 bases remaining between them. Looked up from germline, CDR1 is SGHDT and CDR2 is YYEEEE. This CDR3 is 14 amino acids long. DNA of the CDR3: TGTGCCAGCAGCTTTGGACAGAGCTACGCCGAAGCTTTCTTT. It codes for CASSFGQSYAEAFF.

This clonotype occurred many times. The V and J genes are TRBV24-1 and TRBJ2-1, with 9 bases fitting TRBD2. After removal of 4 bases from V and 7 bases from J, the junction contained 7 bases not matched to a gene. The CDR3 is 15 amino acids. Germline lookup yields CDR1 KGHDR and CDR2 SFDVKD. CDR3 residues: CATSEEAGGWNEQFF. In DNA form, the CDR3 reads TGTGCCACCAGTGAGGAAGCGGGAGGTTGGAATGAGCAGTTCTTC.

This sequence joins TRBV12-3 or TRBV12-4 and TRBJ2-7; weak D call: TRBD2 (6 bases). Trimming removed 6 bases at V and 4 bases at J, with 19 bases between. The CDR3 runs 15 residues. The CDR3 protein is CASSQEGRIRYEQYF. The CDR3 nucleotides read TGTGCCAGCAGCCAGGAGGGTCGGATCCGGTACGAGCAGTACTTC.

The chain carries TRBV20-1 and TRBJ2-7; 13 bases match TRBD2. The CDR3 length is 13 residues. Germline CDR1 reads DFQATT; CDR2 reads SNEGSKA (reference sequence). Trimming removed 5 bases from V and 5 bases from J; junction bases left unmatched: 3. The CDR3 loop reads CSARLAGGNEQYF. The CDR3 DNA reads TGCAGTGCTCGACTAGCGGGAGGAAACGAGCAGTACTTC.

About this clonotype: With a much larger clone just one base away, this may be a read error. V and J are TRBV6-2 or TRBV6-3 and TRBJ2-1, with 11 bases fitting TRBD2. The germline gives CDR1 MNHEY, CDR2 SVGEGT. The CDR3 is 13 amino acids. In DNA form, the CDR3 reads TGTGCCAGCAGTTACGCGGGACTAGCGGACAGGATCTTC. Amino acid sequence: CASSYAGLADRIF.

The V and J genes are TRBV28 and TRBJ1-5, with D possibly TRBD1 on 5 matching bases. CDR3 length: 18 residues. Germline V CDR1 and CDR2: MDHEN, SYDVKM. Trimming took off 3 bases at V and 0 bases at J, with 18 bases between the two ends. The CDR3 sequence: CASSFPLQGTYSNQPQHF. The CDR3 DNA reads TGTGCCAGCAGTTTTCCACTCCAAGGGACTTATAGCAATCAGCCCCAGCATTTT.

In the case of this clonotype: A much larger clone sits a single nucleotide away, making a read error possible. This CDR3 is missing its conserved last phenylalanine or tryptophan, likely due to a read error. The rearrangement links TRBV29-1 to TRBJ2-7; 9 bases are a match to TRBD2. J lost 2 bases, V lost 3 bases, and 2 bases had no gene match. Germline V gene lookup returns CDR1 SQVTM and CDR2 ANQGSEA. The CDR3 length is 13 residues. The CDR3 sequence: CSVEIAGAYEQYI. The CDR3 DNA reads TGCAGCGTTGAGATAGCGGGGGCCTACGAGCAGTACATC.

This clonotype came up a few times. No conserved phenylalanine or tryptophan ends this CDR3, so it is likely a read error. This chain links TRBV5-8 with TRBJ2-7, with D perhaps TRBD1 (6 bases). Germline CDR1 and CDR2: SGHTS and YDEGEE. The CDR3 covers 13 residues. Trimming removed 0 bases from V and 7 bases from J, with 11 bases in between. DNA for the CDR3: TGTGCCAGCAGCTTGGTTCCGAGGGGGGAGCAGTACCTC. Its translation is CASSLVPRGEQYL.

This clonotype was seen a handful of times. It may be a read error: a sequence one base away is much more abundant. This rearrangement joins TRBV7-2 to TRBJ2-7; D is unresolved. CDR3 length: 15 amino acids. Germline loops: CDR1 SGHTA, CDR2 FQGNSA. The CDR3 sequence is CAGSSAPDLFYEQYF. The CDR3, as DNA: TGTGCCGGCAGCTCGGCCCCTGACTTGTTCTACGAGCAGTACTTC.

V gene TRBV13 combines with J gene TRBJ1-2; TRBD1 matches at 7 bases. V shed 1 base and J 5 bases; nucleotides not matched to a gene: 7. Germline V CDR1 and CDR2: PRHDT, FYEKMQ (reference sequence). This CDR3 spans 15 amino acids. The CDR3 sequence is CASSLEGGGRYGYTF. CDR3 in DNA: TGTGCCAGCAGCTTAGAAGGGGGCGGGAGGTATGGCTACACCTTC.

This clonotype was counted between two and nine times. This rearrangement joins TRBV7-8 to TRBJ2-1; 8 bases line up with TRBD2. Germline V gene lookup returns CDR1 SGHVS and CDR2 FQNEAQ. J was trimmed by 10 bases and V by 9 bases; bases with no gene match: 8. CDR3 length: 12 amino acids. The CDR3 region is CASWEVAGEQFF. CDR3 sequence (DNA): TGTGCCAGTTGGGAGGTAGCGGGAGAGCAGTTCTTC.

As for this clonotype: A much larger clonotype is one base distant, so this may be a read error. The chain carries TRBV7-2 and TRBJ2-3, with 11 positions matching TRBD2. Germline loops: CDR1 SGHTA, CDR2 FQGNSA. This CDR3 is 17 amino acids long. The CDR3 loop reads CASSSHPSGRRTDTLYF. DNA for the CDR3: TGTGCCAGCAGCTCCCACCCTAGCGGGAGGCGGACAGATACGCTGTATTTT.

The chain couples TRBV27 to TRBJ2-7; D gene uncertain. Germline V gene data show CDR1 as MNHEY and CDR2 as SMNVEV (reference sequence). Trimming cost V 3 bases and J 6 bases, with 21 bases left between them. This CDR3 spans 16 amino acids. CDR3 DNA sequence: TGTGCCAGCAGTTTCGGATCCCCGGCTTCGGGTCTCGAGCAGTACTTC. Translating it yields CASSFGSPASGLEQYF.

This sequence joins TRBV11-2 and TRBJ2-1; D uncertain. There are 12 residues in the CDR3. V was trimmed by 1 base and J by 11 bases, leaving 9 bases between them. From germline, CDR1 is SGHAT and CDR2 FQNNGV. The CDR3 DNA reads TGTGCCAGCAGCTTAGTCCCGCAGCAGCAGTTCTTC. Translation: CASSLVPQQQFF. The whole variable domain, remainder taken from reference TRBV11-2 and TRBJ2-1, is EAGVAQSPRYKIIEKRQSVAFWCNPISGHATLYWYQQILGQGPKLLIQFQNNGVVDDSQLPKDRFSAERLKGVDSTLKIQPAKLEDSAVYLCASSLVPQQQFFGPGTRLTVL.

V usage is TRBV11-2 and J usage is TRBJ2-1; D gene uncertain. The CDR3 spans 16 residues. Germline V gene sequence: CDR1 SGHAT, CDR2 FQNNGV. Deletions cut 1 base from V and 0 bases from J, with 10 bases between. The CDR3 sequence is CASSLVPPSSYNEQFF. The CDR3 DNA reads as TGTGCCAGCAGCTTAGTCCCGCCGAGCTCCTACAATGAGCAGTTCTTC.

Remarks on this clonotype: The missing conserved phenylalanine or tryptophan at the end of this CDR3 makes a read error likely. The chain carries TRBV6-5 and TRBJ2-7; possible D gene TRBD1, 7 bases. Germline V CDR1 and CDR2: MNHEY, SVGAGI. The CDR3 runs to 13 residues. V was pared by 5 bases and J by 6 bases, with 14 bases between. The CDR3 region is CASSIHRGGEQYY. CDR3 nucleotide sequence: TGTGCCAGCAGTATACACAGGGGAGGCGAGCAGTACTAC.

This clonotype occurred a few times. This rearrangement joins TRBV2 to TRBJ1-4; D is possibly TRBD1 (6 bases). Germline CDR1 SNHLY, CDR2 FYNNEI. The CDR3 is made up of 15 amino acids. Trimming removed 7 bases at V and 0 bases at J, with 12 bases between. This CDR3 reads CASTGGAATNEKLFF. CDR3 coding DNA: TGTGCCAGCACCGGGGGGGCGGCAACTAATGAAAAACTGTTTTTT.

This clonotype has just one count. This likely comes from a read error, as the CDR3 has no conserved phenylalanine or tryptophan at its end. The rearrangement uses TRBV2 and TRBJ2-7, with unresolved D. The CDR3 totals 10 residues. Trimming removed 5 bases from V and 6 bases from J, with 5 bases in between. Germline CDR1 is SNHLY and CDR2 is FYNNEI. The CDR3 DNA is TGTGCCAGCAGTCATAGCGAGCAGTACCTC. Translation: CASSHSEQYL.

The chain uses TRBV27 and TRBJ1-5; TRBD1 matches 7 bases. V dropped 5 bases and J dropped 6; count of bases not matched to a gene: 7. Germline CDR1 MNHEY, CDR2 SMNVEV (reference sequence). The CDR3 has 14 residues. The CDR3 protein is CASSLKGAGQPQHF. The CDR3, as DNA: TGTGCCAGCAGTCTGAAGGGGGCGGGTCAGCCCCAGCATTTT.